The clone carrying this T cell receptor (beta chain) came up many times. Its cognate antigen is unknown. Germline V gives CDR1 SGHDT, CDR2 YYEEEE. The CDR3 is 13 amino acids. V dropped 7 bases and J dropped 6 bases, with 17 bases sitting between them. Any patient presenting with uncontrolled infection, other autoimmune disease, pregnancy or lactation was left out. Together with thyroid ultrasound, orbital computed tomography, serum thyroxine and TRAb, clinical symptoms were used for diagnoses. This sample was included in a study of T cells in Graves' hyperthyroidism and ophthalmopathy. Regarding the study as a whole: By a 13 V-J model, ophthalmopathy was set apart from stable hyperthyroidism.

RNA transcripts gave rise to amplified TCR beta CDR3 regions. First-round RT-PCR with HTBI primers amplified the TCR CDR3 region. TCRdb analysed the multiplex PCR reads with MiXCR anew, one entry per CDR3 protein. In the table there are 550,000 to 600,000 distinct CDR3 sequences, around 46% of which are singletons. The TCR comes from an adult woman with Graves' disease, either hyperthyroidism or ophthalmopathy (not recorded which). The chain employs TRBV5-6 and TRBJ2-7, with D possibly matching TRBD2 (5 bases). The source material was peripheral blood or thyroid tissue (not recorded which). CDR3 bases: TGTGCCAGCTCTTCCGGAGGAGACCCCGAGCAGTACTTC. Protein product: CASSSGGDPEQYF.